The source of this T cell receptor (beta chain) is a study of vaccination and CD4 T cells after COVID-19. Study context: Treatment of control cultures consisted of a CEFX pool, an HIV-1 Nef pool, or no peptide.

The study, taken as a whole, reports: A relatively small number of convalescent patients were studied, and no early post-infection timepoints were included.

Treatment given: roughly 11-day PBMC culture with coronavirus spike peptide pools or control peptides (ViraFEST assay). Sample share makes this clonotype large. Its antigen is unknown. An Oncomine TCR Beta short-read assay was used to sequence the DNA from cultured CD4+ T cells. Investigators isolated genomic DNA from cultured CD4+ T cells. One entry per CDR3 protein, called by TCRdb with MiXCR from the PCR reads. The sample consists of over 3,500 distinct CDR3 sequences, about 20% of them appearing once. The receptor was derived from a human donor who had recovered from COVID-19. Sequenced input: CD4+ T cells from blood, cultured in vitro.

The CDR3: CSATPGNQPQHF. For the CDR3, the DNA is TGCAGTGCCACGCCAGGGAATCAGCCCCAGCATTTT. The chain links TRBV20-1 to TRBJ1-5; the D gene is possibly TRBD1 (5 bases). Germline V gene data show CDR1 as DFQATT and CDR2 as SNEGSKA (reference sequence). V lost 6 bases and J 4 bases, leaving 10 bases between the germline ends. This CDR3 has 12 residues.